Sequencing of this T cell receptor (beta chain) was carried out in a study of PD-1 blockade in classical Hodgkin lymphoma. Generated by immunoSEQ multiplex PCR, the TCRdb table keeps only in-frame clones and is missing some. The sample lists roughly 97,000 clones, approximately 80% occurring once. CDR3 length equals 13 residues. Deletions cut 6 bases from V and 8 bases from J, with 16 bases between. CDR1 KGHSH and CDR2 LQKENI come from the germline V gene. There was relapse after autologous stem cell transplantation in every patient, and there was variation in brentuximab vedotin exposure. Best overall response was complete response, partial response or progressive disease in these relapsed/refractory classical Hodgkin lymphoma patients. As concerns this clone: What it binds is unknown.

Notes on the study in general: Healthy donors were reported to have higher baseline TCR diversity than newly diagnosed patients. The study found complete responders had baseline diversity similar to newly diagnosed patients. Unlike CD8+ TCR diversity, which did not rise significantly by C4D1, CD4+ TCR diversity did.

This specimen was peripheral blood mononuclear cells (PBMCs), taken at baseline. The chain couples TRBV18 to TRBJ1-2, with D tentatively TRBD1 (5 bases). The source of this sequence is a human donor with classical Hodgkin lymphoma. The CDR3 DNA follows: TGTGCCAGCTCCCCGGGACCCGAAGAGGGCTACACCTTC. It translates to CASSPGPEEGYTF. Full variable domain (rest looked up from reference TRBV18 and TRBJ1-2): NAGVMQNPRHLVRRRGQEARLRCSPMKGHSHVYWYRQLPEEGLKFMVYLQKENIIDESGMPKERFSAEFPKEGPSILRIQQVVRGDSAAYFCASSPGPEEGYTFGSGTRLTVV.